This T cell receptor beta chain was observed in a study of cytomegalovirus exposure and HLA in healthy donors. In regard to this clone: Its cognate antigen is unknown. One junction end does not reproduce the germline sequence, and a read error may be involved.

Study-level findings and limits: Reports credit the classifier with highly specific, highly sensitive diagnosis of cytomegalovirus status.

Germline V lookup: CDR1 MDHEN, CDR2 SYDVKM. This CDR3 has 16 amino acids. In the PCR, 60 Vbeta and 13 Jbeta primers were used. Methods used by the authors: In a later analysis, the count reached some 73 million unique TCR beta chains, with about 9.9 million shared. Measured with immunoSEQ multiplex PCR; TCRdb has only the in-frame clones, and not every one. V, J and clone size were drawn from that table, and D and trimming were deduced from the DNA. The sample contains over 150,000 clones, 80% of which appear only once. Specimen: PBMCs. This clonotype was sampled from a man in his thirties or forties in good health and CMV-seronegative. This chain joins TRBV28 and TRBJ1-5; a weak D match, TRBD1 (5 bases). The CDR3 sequence: CVSSLRRGISNQPQHF. The CDR3 DNA sequence: TGTGTCAGCAGTTTACGCCGGGGGATTAGCAATCAGCCCCAGCATTTT.